The 15 T cell receptor beta chains below all came from one sample that was sequenced in a study of CD8 T cells in Susac syndrome. Reverse transcription of about 0.5 to 1 ug RNA used random hexamers. MiXCR, run by TCRdb on the immunoSEQ multiplex PCR reads, gives a single entry per CDR3 protein. The repertoire holds over 130,000 distinct CDR3 sequences, with roughly 94% as singletons. The sequencing sample was made of CD4+ T cells from PBMCs. The receptors shown here come from a human donor with Susac syndrome.

The chain links TRBV20-1 to TRBJ2-3, with D hard to call. Germline V gene data show CDR1 as DFQATT and CDR2 as SNEGSKA (reference sequence). This CDR3 has 12 residues. V was clipped by 6 bases and J by 1 base, with 8 bases between them. The CDR3 loop is CSAPRGTDTQYF. The CDR3 DNA follows: TGCAGTGCCCCTAGGGGCACAGATACGCAGTATTTT.

The V gene is TRBV25-1, the J gene TRBJ2-1; the match to TRBD2 covers 7 bases. Germline trimming cut 4 bases from V and 4 bases from J; bases unmatched to any gene: 1. This CDR3 region has 13 residues. The germline gives CDR1 MGHDK, CDR2 SYGVNS. CDR3 in amino acids: CASSAAGYNEQFF. DNA of the CDR3: TGTGCCAGCAGTGCAGCGGGGTACAATGAGCAGTTCTTC.

This chain uses TRBV7-3 with TRBJ2-1; 12 positions match TRBD1. The CDR3 length is 17 residues. J gave up 5 bases and V 3 bases, and 8 bases lay outside the gene matches. Germline CDR1 reads SGHTA; CDR2 reads FQGTGA. The CDR3 nucleotides are TGTGCCAGCAGCTTCTCCGGGACAGGGGGCTTAGACAATGAGCAGTTCTTC. Its protein product is CASSFSGTGGLDNEQFF. The variable domain in full, completed from reference TRBV7-3 and TRBJ2-1, reads GAGVSQTPSNKVTEKGKYVELRCDPISGHTALYWYRQSLGQGPEFLIYFQGTGAADDSGLPNDRFFAVRPEGSVSTLKIQRTERGDSAVYLCASSFSGTGGLDNEQFFGPGTRLTVL.

The J gene is TRBJ2-5, the V gene TRBV12-3 or TRBV12-4, with 11 bases aligning to TRBD2. The CDR3 contains 18 residues. J lost 4 bases, V lost 6 bases, and 16 bases had no gene match. CDR3 DNA: TGTGCCAGCAGCTCCGGGGTAGCGGGAGGGGTATTAGGAGAGACCCAGTACTTC. Translated: CASSSGVAGGVLGETQYF.

This clonotype has only one observation. The V and J genes are TRBV15 and TRBJ1-2; 9 nucleotides match TRBD1. The germline V gene has CDR1 LNHNV and CDR2 YYDKDF (reference sequence). This CDR3 contains 15 residues. V was clipped by 2 bases and J by 8 bases; unmatched bases: 9. CDR3 in amino acids: CATSRPTGQGNGYTF. The DNA for the CDR3 is TGTGCCACCAGCAGACCTACGGGACAGGGCAACGGCTACACCTTC.

V is TRBV12-3 or TRBV12-4 and J is TRBJ2-7; D remains ambiguous. V lost 6 bases, J lost 0 bases, and 6 bases lay in between. The CDR3 length is 12 residues. CDR3: CASSPNSYEQYF. CDR3 coding DNA: TGTGCCAGCAGCCCCAACTCCTACGAGCAGTACTTC.

The chain employs TRBV30 and TRBJ1-2; TRBD1 is a possible D gene (6 bases). V lost 2 bases, J lost 4 bases, and 8 bases lay in between. The CDR3 totals 12 residues. Germline CDR1 reads GTSNPN; CDR2 reads SVGIG (reference sequence). This CDR3 is CAWSTGTYGYTF. The CDR3 DNA follows: TGTGCCTGGAGTACAGGGACCTATGGCTACACCTTC. Complete variable domain (other parts from reference TRBV30 and TRBJ1-2): SQTIHQWPATLVQPVGSPLSLECTVEGTSNPNLYWYRQAAGRGLQLLFYSVGIGQISSEVPQNLSASRPQDRQFILSSKKLLLSDSGFYLCAWSTGTYGYTFGSGTRLTVV.

The chain combines TRBV5-1 with TRBJ2-4; no clear D. This CDR3 spans 15 amino acids. Germline CDR1 reads SGHRS; CDR2 reads YFSETQ. Trimming cost V 0 bases and J 8 bases, with 15 bases left between them. The CDR3 here is CASSLGVGQWDIQYF. For the CDR3, the DNA is TGCGCCAGCAGCTTGGGGGTCGGGCAGTGGGACATTCAGTACTTC.

This chain joins TRBV18 and TRBJ1-2; D is possibly TRBD1 (5 bases). The germline V gene encodes CDR1 KGHSH and CDR2 LQKENI. The V end was cut by 1 base, the J end by 6 bases, with 9 bases between. This CDR3 contains 13 residues. The CDR3 nucleotides read TGTGCCAGCTCACCACGGGGGTCTGATGGCTACACCTTC. Amino acid sequence: CASSPRGSDGYTF.

The V call is TRBV28, the J call TRBJ1-5; TRBD1 aligns across 7 bases. Germline CDR1 is MDHEN and CDR2 is SYDVKM. V trimming: 3 bases; J trimming: 8 bases; junction bases outside the gene matches: 10. CDR3 length: 15 amino acids. The CDR3: CASSLAGGTSEPQHF. CDR3 coding DNA: TGTGCCAGCAGTTTGGCAGGGGGTACTTCTGAGCCCCAGCATTTT.

The V and J genes are TRBV20-1 and TRBJ2-7, with a tentative D call TRBD1 (6 bases). The CDR3 loop spans 13 amino acids. The germline V and J ends were trimmed by 5 bases and 12 bases, with 23 bases remaining between them. The germline V gene has CDR1 DFQATT and CDR2 SNEGSKA (reference sequence). The DNA of the CDR3 is TGCAGTGCTTCCGAGGGGGTATCGTCAGGAGGGTACTTC. Translation gives CSASEGVSSGGYF.

This clonotype has a single count. The V gene is TRBV5-1, the J gene TRBJ1-2; the match to TRBD1 covers 7 bases. The V segment lost 7 bases and the J segment 6 bases; nucleotides outside the gene matches: 9. The germline V gene has CDR1 SGHRS and CDR2 YFSETQ. This CDR3 region has 13 residues. CDR3 protein: CASGVDRVDGYTF. DNA of the CDR3: TGCGCCAGCGGGGTTGACAGGGTGGATGGCTACACCTTC.

This sequence joins TRBV12-3 or TRBV12-4 and TRBJ2-2, with 8 bases fitting TRBD2. The V and J ends lost 7 bases and 3 bases, in that order; junction bases with no gene match: 7. CDR3 length: 15 amino acids. DNA for the CDR3: TGTGCCAGCACCTCAGCGGGGGCGTACACCGGGGAGCTGTTTTTT. Translation: CASTSAGAYTGELFF.

CDR3 region: CASSLDNIQYF. The CDR3 nucleotides read TGCGCCAGCAGCTTGGACAACATTCAGTACTTC. The rearrangement joins TRBV5-1 to TRBJ2-4; D call uncertain. Germline CDR1 reads SGHRS; CDR2 reads YFSETQ. CDR3 length: 11 residues. Trimming shortened V by 0 bases and J by 7 bases, and 2 bases separated the two germline ends.

V usage is TRBV7-3 and J usage is TRBJ2-1, with 8 bases aligning to TRBD2. The CDR3 covers 13 residues. J lost 6 bases, V lost 8 bases, and 6 bases had no gene match. Germline lookup yields CDR1 SGHTA and CDR2 FQGTGA. CDR3 in DNA: TGTGCCAGCGGAGCGGGAGTAGGCAATGAGCAGTTCTTC. This encodes CASGAGVGNEQFF. Together with reference TRBV7-3 and TRBJ2-1, the CDR3 gives the full variable domain: GAGVSQTPSNKVTEKGKYVELRCDPISGHTALYWYRQSLGQGPEFLIYFQGTGAADDSGLPNDRFFAVRPEGSVSTLKIQRTERGDSAVYLCASGAGVGNEQFFGPGTRLTVL.